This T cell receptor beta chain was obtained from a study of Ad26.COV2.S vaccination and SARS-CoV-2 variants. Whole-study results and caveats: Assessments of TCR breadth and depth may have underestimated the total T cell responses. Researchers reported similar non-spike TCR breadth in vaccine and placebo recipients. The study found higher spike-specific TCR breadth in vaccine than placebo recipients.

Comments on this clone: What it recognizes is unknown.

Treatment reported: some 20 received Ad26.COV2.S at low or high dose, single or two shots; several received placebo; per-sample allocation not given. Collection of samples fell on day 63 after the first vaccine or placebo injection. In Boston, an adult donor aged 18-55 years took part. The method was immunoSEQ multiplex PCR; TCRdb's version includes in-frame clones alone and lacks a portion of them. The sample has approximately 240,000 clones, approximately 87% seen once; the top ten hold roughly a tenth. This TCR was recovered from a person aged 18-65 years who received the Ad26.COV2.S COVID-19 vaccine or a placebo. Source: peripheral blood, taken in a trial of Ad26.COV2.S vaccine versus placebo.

The DNA for the CDR3 is TGTGCCTCAAAGGGTGGGGCAGCTAATGAAAAACTGTTTTTT. Its protein is CASKGGAANEKLFF. This chain connects TRBV19 to TRBJ1-4, with D possibly matching TRBD1 (5 bases). Germline CDR1 LNHDA, CDR2 SQIVND (reference sequence). V shed 11 bases and J shed 3 bases, with 16 bases lying between them. The CDR3 consists of 14 residues.